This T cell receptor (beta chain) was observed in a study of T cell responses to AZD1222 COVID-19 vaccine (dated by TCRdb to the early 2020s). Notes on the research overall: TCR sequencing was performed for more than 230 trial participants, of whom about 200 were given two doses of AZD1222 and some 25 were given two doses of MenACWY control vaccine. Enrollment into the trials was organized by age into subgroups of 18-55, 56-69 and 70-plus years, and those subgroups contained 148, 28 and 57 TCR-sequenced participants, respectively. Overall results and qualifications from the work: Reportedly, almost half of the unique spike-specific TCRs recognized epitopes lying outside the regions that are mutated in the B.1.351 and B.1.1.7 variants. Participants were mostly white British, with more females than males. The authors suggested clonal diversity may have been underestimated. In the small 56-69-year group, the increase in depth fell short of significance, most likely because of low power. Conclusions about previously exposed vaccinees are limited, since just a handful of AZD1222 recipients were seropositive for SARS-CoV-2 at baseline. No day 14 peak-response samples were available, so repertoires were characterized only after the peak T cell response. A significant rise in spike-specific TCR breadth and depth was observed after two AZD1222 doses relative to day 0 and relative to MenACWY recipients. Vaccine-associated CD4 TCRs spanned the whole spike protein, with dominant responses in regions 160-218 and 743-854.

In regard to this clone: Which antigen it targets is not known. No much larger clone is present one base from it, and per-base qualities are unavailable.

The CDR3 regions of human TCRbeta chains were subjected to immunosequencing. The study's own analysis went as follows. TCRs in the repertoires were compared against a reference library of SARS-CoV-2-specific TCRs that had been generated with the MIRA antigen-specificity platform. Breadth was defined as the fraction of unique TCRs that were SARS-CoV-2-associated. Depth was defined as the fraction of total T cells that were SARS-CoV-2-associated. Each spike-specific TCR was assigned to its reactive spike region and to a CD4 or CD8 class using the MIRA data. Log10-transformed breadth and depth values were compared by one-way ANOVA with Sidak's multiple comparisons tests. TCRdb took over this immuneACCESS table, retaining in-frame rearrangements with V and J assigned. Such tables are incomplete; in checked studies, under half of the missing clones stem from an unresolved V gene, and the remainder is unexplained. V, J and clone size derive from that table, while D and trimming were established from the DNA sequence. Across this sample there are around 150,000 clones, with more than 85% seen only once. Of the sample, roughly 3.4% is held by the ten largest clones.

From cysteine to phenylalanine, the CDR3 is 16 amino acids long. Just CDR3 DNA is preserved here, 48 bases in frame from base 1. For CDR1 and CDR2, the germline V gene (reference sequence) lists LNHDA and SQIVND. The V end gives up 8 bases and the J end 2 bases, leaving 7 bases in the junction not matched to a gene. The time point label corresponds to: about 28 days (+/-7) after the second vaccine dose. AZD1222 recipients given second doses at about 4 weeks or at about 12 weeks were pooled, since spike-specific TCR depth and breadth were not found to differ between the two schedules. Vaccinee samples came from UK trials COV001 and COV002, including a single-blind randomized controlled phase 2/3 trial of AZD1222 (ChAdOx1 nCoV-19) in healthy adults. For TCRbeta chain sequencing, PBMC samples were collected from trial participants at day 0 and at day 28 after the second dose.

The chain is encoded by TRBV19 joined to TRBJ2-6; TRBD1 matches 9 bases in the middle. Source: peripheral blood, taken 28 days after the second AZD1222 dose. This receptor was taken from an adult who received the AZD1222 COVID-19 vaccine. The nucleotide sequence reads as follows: TGTGCCAGTTCTAAACAGGGGGCGCCTGGGGCCAACGTCCTGACTTTC. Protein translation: CASSKQGAPGANVLTF.